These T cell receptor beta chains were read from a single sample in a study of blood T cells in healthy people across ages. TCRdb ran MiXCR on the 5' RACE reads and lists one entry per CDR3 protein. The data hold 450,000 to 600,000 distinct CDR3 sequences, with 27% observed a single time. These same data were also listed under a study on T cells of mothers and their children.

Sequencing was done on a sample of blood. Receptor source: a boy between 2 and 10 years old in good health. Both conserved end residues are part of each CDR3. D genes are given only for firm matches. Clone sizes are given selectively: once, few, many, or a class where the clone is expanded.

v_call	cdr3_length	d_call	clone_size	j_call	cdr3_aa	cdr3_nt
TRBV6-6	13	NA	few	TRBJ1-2	CASTRGPNYGYTF	TGTGCCAGCACCCGGGGGCCTAACTATGGCTACACCTTC
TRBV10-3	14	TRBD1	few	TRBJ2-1	CAISRDRGYNEQFF	TGTGCCATCAGCCGGGACAGGGGATACAATGAGCAGTTCTTC
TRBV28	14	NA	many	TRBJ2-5	CANARDQYQETQYF	TGTGCCAACGCCAGGGACCAGTACCAAGAGACCCAGTACTTC
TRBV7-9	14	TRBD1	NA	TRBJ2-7	CASSEGQGLDEQYF	TGTGCCAGCAGCGAGGGACAGGGTCTGGACGAGCAGTACTTC
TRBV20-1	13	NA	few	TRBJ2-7	CSARGDISYEQYF	TGCAGTGCTAGAGGTGACATCTCCTACGAGCAGTACTTC
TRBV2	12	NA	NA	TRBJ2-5	CASSGQVETQYF	TGTGCCAGCAGTGGGCAGGTCGAGACCCAGTACTTC
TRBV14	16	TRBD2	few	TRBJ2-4	CASSQELAGAKNIQYF	TGTGCCAGCAGCCAGGAACTAGCGGGTGCCAAAAACATTCAGTACTTC
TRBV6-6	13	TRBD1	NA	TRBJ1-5	CASSYSTGEPQHF	TGTGCCAGCAGTTACTCGACAGGGGAGCCCCAGCATTTT
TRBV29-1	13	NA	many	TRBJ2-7	CSVPRDNGNEQYF	TGCAGCGTACCCCGGGACAATGGCAACGAGCAGTACTTC
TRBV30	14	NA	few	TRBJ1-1	CAWSVPGRKPEAFF	TGTGCCTGGAGTGTGCCGGGACGTAAGCCTGAAGCTTTCTTT
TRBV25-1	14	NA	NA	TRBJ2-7	CASSGGAGSYEQYF	TGTGCCAGCAGTGGTGGGGCAGGCTCCTACGAGCAGTACTTC
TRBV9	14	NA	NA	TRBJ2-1	CASSVPAGPSEQFF	TGTGCCAGCAGCGTCCCTGCGGGACCATCTGAGCAGTTCTTC
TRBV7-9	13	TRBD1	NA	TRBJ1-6	CASSGGHSSPLHF	TGTGCCAGTTCAGGGGGCCATAGTTCACCCCTCCACTTT
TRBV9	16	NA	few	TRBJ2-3	CASSAARFSSTDTQYF	TGTGCCAGCAGCGCAGCAAGGTTTTCGAGCACAGATACGCAGTATTTT
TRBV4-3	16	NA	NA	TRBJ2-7	CASSQEIGGFSYEQYF	TGCGCCAGCAGCCAAGAGATCGGCGGGTTCTCCTACGAGCAGTACTTC
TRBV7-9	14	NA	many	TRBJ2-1	CASSLGGDYNEQFF	TGTGCCAGCAGCTTAGGAGGGGACTACAATGAGCAGTTCTTC
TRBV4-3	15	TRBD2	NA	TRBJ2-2	CASSRLLADTGELFF	TGCGCCAGCAGCCGCTTACTAGCGGACACCGGGGAGCTGTTTTTT
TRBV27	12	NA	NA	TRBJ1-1	CASSLPGRRTFF	TGTGCCAGCAGTCTACCGGGACGAAGGACTTTCTTT
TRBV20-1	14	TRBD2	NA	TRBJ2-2	CSAHYGGSAGELFF	TGCAGTGCTCACTACGGGGGGTCGGCCGGGGAGCTGTTTTTT
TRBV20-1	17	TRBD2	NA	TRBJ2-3	CSARDPIAGGPKDTQYF	TGCAGTGCTAGAGATCCAATAGCGGGAGGGCCAAAAGATACGCAGTATTTT
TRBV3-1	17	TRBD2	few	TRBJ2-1	CASSQARLAEVYNEQFF	TGTGCCAGCAGCCAAGCCCGACTAGCGGAAGTCTACAATGAGCAGTTCTTC
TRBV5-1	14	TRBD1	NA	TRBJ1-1	CASSLGSGGVEAFF	TGCGCCAGCAGCTTGGGTTCAGGGGGCGTCGAAGCTTTCTTT
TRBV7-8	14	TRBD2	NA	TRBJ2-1	CASARLAGVNEQFF	TGTGCCAGCGCGCGGCTAGCGGGAGTCAATGAGCAGTTCTTC
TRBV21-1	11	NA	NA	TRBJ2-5	CASGNAVGQYF	TGTGCCAGCGGCAACGCAGTGGGCCAGTACTTC
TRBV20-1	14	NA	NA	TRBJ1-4	CSARDLAVGEKLFF	TGCAGTGCTAGAGATCTGGCGGTGGGCGAAAAACTGTTTTTT
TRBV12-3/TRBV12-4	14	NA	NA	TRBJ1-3	CASSLGRAGNTIYF	TGTGCCAGCAGTTTGGGCAGGGCTGGAAACACCATATATTTT
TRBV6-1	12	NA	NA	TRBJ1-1	CASSEVRSGAFF	TGTGCCAGCAGTGAAGTACGGAGTGGAGCTTTCTTT
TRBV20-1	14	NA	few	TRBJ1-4	CSALDSVLTEKLFF	TGCAGTGCCCTAGACAGCGTTCTAACTGAAAAACTGTTTTTT